This TCR beta chain stems from a study of identical twins. General study results and limits: Partial confounding of zero-insertion analyses by invariant MAIT and iNKT cells was possible. The abundant beta clonotypes from cord blood had fewer insertions, and memory repertoires had none of this.

TCRdb redid the calling of the 5' RACE reads with MiXCR, one entry per CDR3 protein. The sample contains about 790,000 distinct CDR3 sequences, 18% of which appear only once. This clonotype has more than one count but fewer than ten. Its specificity is not known. The data also belong to a second study, concerning T cells expressing NK-cell markers.

The receptor comes from a woman in her late teens or twenties in good health. Input material: PBMCs.

The CDR3, as DNA: TGCAGTGCTAGGACTAGCGGTCGAGGAGGGACCCAGTACTTC. This translates into CSARTSGRGGTQYF. J is TRBJ2-5 and V is TRBV20-1; 9 bases line up with TRBD2. V lost 3 bases, J lost 7 bases, and 9 bases stayed unmatched. Germline-derived CDR1 and CDR2 are DFQATT and SNEGSKA (reference sequence). The CDR3 is 14 amino acids.